This T cell receptor beta chain was obtained from a study of identical twins. Per germline, CDR1 DFQATT and CDR2 SNEGSKA (reference sequence). The V and J ends lost 6 bases and 6 bases respectively, with 12 bases between them. CDR3 size: 13 residues. Unique molecular identifiers were present on the cDNA, which also gained a universal primer site by template switching. TCRdb passed the 5' RACE reads through MiXCR, listing each CDR3 protein once. The table has approximately 630,000 distinct CDR3 sequences, about 7.1% seen once. Separately, the same data were catalogued under a study of yellow fever vaccine responses in identical twins. From that report: A vaccine T cell response that seemed partly convergent and partly personalized was reported in twins.

Source material: PBMCs. The gene calls are TRBV20-1 and TRBJ1-6; no firm D call. The sequence came from a woman aged 18-35 years in good health. CDR3 nucleotides: TGCAGTGCCAAGCCGACCTTTAATTCACCCCTCCACTTT. Residues: CSAKPTFNSPLHF.